This T cell receptor (beta chain) was obtained from a study of T cell responses to AZD1222 COVID-19 vaccine. Whole-study findings and limits: Females made up more of the donors, who were largely white British, and clonal diversity may have come out too low. A reported finding is that nearly half of spike-specific TCRs target unmutated variant regions.

In the case of this clone: Its target is unknown.

The CDR3 extends over 16 amino acids. Germline lookup yields CDR1 LNHDA and CDR2 SQIVND (reference sequence). Trimming left V 7 bases short and J 0 bases short, with 16 bases between. Profiling relied on immunoSEQ multiplex PCR, and the TCRdb table lists in-frame clones only, not all of them. The sample includes around 150,000 clones, 75% to 90% of them seen just once. Sequenced here: peripheral blood, sampled on day 0 of AZD1222 vaccination. The chain carries TRBV19 and TRBJ1-5; D is unclear. The receptor comes from an adult in good health. CDR3 nucleotide sequence: TGTGCCAGTACACCCTTGGGAACCTATAGCAATCAGCCCCAGCATTTT. Protein product: CASTPLGTYSNQPQHF.